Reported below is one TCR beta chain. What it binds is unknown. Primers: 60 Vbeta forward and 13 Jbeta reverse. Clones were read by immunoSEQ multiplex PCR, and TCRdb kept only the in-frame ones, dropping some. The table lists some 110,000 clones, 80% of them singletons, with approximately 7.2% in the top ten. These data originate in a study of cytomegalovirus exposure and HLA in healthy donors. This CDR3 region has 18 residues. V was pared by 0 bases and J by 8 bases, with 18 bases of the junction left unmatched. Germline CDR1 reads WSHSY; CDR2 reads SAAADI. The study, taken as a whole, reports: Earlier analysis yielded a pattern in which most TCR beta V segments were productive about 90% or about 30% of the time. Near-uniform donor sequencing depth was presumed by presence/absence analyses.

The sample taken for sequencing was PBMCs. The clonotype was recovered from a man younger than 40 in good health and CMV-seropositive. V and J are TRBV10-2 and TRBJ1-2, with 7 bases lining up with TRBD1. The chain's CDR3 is CASSESTLVQGRTRGYTF. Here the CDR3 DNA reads TGCGCCAGCAGTGAGTCGACTCTTGTACAGGGGAGAACTAGGGGCTACACCTTC.